Each of the 25 T cell receptor beta chains below was sequenced from the same sample in a study of cytomegalovirus exposure and HLA in healthy donors. Measured with immunoSEQ multiplex PCR; TCRdb has only the in-frame clones, and not every one. Of 100,000 to 120,000 clones listed, 70% to 90% are singletons. Sequencing was performed on PBMCs. These receptor sequences come from a woman aged 18-35 years in good health and CMV-seronegative.

The gene calls are TRBV10-1 and TRBJ1-5; D unresolved. Trimming cost V 2 bases and J 1 base, with 12 bases left between them. The V gene's germline CDR1 is WNHNN and CDR2 SYGVQD (reference sequence). CDR3 size: 16 residues. CDR3 amino acids: CASSEAGLPSNQPQHF. In DNA, the CDR3 is TGCGCCAGCAGTGAGGCAGGCCTCCCAAGCAATCAGCCCCAGCATTTT.

In its sample, this clone was seen a few times. The V and J genes are TRBV6-1 and TRBJ2-7; TRBD2 might be the D (6 bases). The CDR3 runs to 14 residues. V lost 5 bases and J lost 3, with 14 bases in between. In germline, CDR1 is MNHNS, CDR2 SASEGT. In DNA, the CDR3 is TGTGCCAGCAGTCCTAACCTCGGGGGCTACGAGCAGTACTTC. Translation: CASSPNLGGYEQYF.

The chain combines TRBV7-3 with TRBJ2-2, with TRBD2 matching 11 bases. CDR1 and CDR2 from the germline V gene are SGHTA and FQGTGA. V was clipped by 3 bases and J by 4 bases; unmatched bases: 4. This CDR3 is 16 amino acids long. The CDR3 protein is CASSFSLAGATGELFF. CDR3 bases: TGTGCCAGCAGCTTCTCACTAGCGGGGGCCACCGGGGAGCTGTTTTTT.

This chain connects TRBV11-2 to TRBJ2-7, with 7 nucleotides matching TRBD1. CDR1 SGHAT and CDR2 FQNNGV come from the germline V gene. Trimming cost V 3 bases and J 5 bases; bases outside gene matches: 4. The CDR3 has 13 amino acids. The CDR3 DNA sequence: TGTGCCAGCAGCTTGACAGGGTTCCACGAGCAGTACTTC. This translates into CASSLTGFHEQYF.

The rearrangement uses TRBV28 and TRBJ2-2; TRBD1 agrees at 7 bases. This CDR3 has 14 residues. CDR1 and CDR2 (germline): MDHEN, SYDVKM. The junction had 4 bases not matched to a gene; V was cut back by 3 bases and J by 6 bases. The CDR3 region has the DNA TGTGCCAGCAGTTTCGAAGGGGGCGCCGGGGAGCTGTTTTTT. It yields the protein CASSFEGGAGELFF.

The chain has TRBV27 and TRBJ2-3; D gene unclear. CDR1 is MNHEY and CDR2 is SMNVEV in the germline V gene (reference sequence). The CDR3 consists of 12 residues. V was cut by 2 bases and J by 5 bases, with 5 bases left in between. The CDR3 sequence is CASSLPGDTQYF. The CDR3 DNA follows: TGTGCCAGCAGTTTACCCGGAGATACGCAGTATTTT.

The gene calls are TRBV27 and TRBJ2-2; 7 positions match TRBD2. Germline V CDR1 and CDR2: MNHEY, SMNVEV (reference sequence). The J segment lost 1 base and the V segment lost 5 bases, leaving 7 bases of the junction unmatched. There are 16 residues in the CDR3. CDR3 sequence reads: CASSIRLAVNTGELFF. CDR3 DNA sequence: TGTGCCAGCAGTATCCGACTAGCAGTGAACACCGGGGAGCTGTTTTTT.

CDR3 nucleotide sequence: TGTGCCAGCAGCCAGCGGGGGGGGACCTACGAGCAGTACTTC. It translates to CASSQRGGTYEQYF. The V gene is TRBV5-6, the J gene TRBJ2-7; 10 positions match TRBD2. The CDR3 extends over 14 amino acids. The germline V gene encodes CDR1 SGHDT and CDR2 YYEEEE. Trimming removed 4 bases from V and 2 bases from J; junction bases left unmatched: 3.

The chain links TRBV6-5 to TRBJ2-2; a possible D gene is TRBD1 (6 bases). The CDR3 has 12 residues. The germline V and J ends were trimmed by 8 bases and 6 bases, with 10 bases remaining between them. The V gene's germline CDR1 is MNHEY and CDR2 SVGAGI. The CDR3, as DNA: TGTGCCAGCGGACAGAGGTCCGGGGAGCTGTTTTTT. Translating it yields CASGQRSGELFF.

The J gene is TRBJ1-4, the V gene TRBV6-1; D is possibly TRBD1 (6 bases). The V end was cut by 4 bases, the J end by 5 bases, with 14 bases between. The length of the CDR3 is 15 residues. Germline V CDR1 and CDR2: MNHNS, SASEGT. CDR3 residues: CASSGGGGGNEKLFF. In DNA, the CDR3 is TGTGCCAGCAGTGGAGGTGGGGGCGGAAATGAAAAACTGTTTTTT.

The chain uses TRBV9 and TRBJ2-5, with 7 bases matching TRBD1. The germline gives CDR1 SGDLS, CDR2 YYNGEE. V was pared by 0 bases and J by 5 bases, with 7 bases of the junction left unmatched. The CDR3 totals 15 residues. CDR3 loop: CASSVETGRRETQYF. CDR3 in DNA: TGTGCCAGCAGCGTAGAGACAGGGCGGAGGGAGACCCAGTACTTC.

J is TRBJ1-1 and V is TRBV7-9; possible D gene TRBD1, 5 bases. The V gene's germline CDR1 is SEHNR and CDR2 FQNEAQ (reference sequence). This CDR3 contains 16 residues. Trimming pared 5 bases from V and 0 bases from J, leaving 16 bases between. This CDR3 reads CASSPRPGGLNTEAFF. CDR3 in DNA: TGTGCCAGCAGCCCTCGACCGGGGGGATTGAACACTGAAGCTTTCTTT. Full variable domain (rest looked up from reference TRBV7-9 and TRBJ1-1): DTGVSQNPRHKITKRGQNVTFRCDPISEHNRLYWYRQTLGQGPEFLTYFQNEAQLEKSRLLSDRFSAERPKGSFSTLEIQRTEQGDSAMYLCASSPRPGGLNTEAFFGQGTRLTVV.

This sequence joins TRBV7-7 and TRBJ2-1, with a tentative D call TRBD1 (5 bases). Germline V gene sequence: CDR1 SSHAT, CDR2 FNYEAQ (reference sequence). The CDR3 has 14 amino acids. Trimming pared 5 bases from V and 7 bases from J, leaving 15 bases between. The CDR3 here is CASSLGLGVNEQFF. The CDR3 DNA reads as TGTGCCAGCAGCCTGGGCTTAGGGGTTAATGAGCAGTTCTTC.

The genes are TRBV27 and TRBJ1-2, with D perhaps matching TRBD1 (5 bases). Germline lookup yields CDR1 MNHEY and CDR2 SMNVEV (reference sequence). The CDR3 sequence is 14 residues long. V lost 3 bases, J lost 6 bases, and 14 bases lay in between. CDR3 nucleotides: TGTGCCAGCAGTTTGGCAGGGCGTACCAATGGCTACACCTTC. Translating gives CASSLAGRTNGYTF.

The table lists this clone with a few counts. The gene calls are TRBV9 and TRBJ2-7; 8 bases fit TRBD2. The CDR3 is 14 amino acids. Germline CDR1 reads SGDLS; CDR2 reads YYNGEE. With V trimmed by 0 bases and J by 2 bases, 1 base remained unmatched. CDR3 sequence (DNA): TGTGCCAGCAGCGTAGGGGGACTAGCCTACGAGCAGTACTTC. Protein product: CASSVGGLAYEQYF.

This clone has only one observation. J is TRBJ1-2 and V is TRBV4-1, with 7 bases aligning to TRBD1. Germline V gene sequence: CDR1 MGHRA, CDR2 YSYEKL. The CDR3 consists of 14 residues. The J segment lost 8 bases and the V segment lost 1 base, leaving 7 bases of the junction unmatched. This chain's CDR3 is CASSQADRAGGYTF. CDR3 DNA sequence: TGCGCCAGCAGCCAAGCAGACAGGGCGGGGGGCTACACCTTC.

The chain joins TRBV6-1 to TRBJ1-5, with D hard to call. CDR1 and CDR2 (germline): MNHNS, SASEGT. This CDR3 is built from 13 residues. Trimming removed 4 bases at V and 2 bases at J, with 6 bases between. The CDR3 DNA is TGTGCCAGCAGTGGGTCAGGCAATCAGCCCCAGCATTTT. Its translation: CASSGSGNQPQHF.

The rearrangement joins TRBV2 to TRBJ2-7, with 7 bases lining up with TRBD1. CDR1 and CDR2 (germline): SNHLY, FYNNEI. V lost 3 bases, J lost 3 bases, and 8 bases stayed unmatched. The CDR3 consists of 15 residues. The CDR3 protein is CASSDFGQANYEQYF. The CDR3 DNA reads as TGTGCCAGCAGTGATTTTGGACAGGCAAACTACGAGCAGTACTTC.

V usage is TRBV18 and J usage is TRBJ1-1, with D perhaps matching TRBD1 (5 bases). Germline V gene data show CDR1 as KGHSH and CDR2 as LQKENI. Trimming pared 6 bases from V and 7 bases from J, leaving 12 bases between. CDR3 length: 12 residues. The DNA of the CDR3 is TGTGCCAGCTCCGGACTCGGGGGTGAAGCTTTCTTT. Its protein product is CASSGLGGEAFF.

The chain carries TRBV2 and TRBJ2-2; 7 nucleotides line up with TRBD2. The V segment lost 6 bases and the J segment 7 bases; nucleotides outside the gene matches: 11. This CDR3 is built from 15 residues. The V gene's germline CDR1 is SNHLY and CDR2 FYNNEI. This CDR3 reads CASRGRGGANGELFF. In nucleotides, the CDR3 is TGTGCCAGCAGGGGGCGGGGAGGGGCGAACGGGGAGCTGTTTTTT. Full variable domain (remainder filled in from reference TRBV2 and TRBJ2-2): EPEVTQTPSHQVTQMGQEVILRCVPISNHLYFYWYRQILGQKVEFLVSFYNNEISEKSEIFDDQFSVERPDGSNFTLKIRSTKLEDSAMYFCASRGRGGANGELFFGEGSRLTVL.

J is TRBJ1-1 and V is TRBV28; tentative D call: TRBD1 (5 bases). Per the germline V gene, CDR1 is MDHEN and CDR2 is SYDVKM. Trimming cost V 5 bases and J 1 base, with 11 bases left between them. CDR3 size: 14 residues. The CDR3 DNA reads TGTGCCAGCAGTCGGGGAGGGGCGAACACTGAAGCTTTCTTT. Amino acids: CASSRGGANTEAFF.

This chain links TRBV5-1 with TRBJ2-1; TRBD2 matches 10 bases. V lost 4 bases, J lost 9 bases, and 13 bases stayed unmatched. The CDR3 is made up of 16 amino acids. CDR1 and CDR2 (germline): SGHRS, YFSETQ. This chain's CDR3 is CASSLRRASGGGEQFF. In DNA form, the CDR3 reads TGCGCCAGCAGCCTAAGGAGGGCTAGCGGGGGAGGTGAGCAGTTCTTC.

The chain links TRBV4-1 to TRBJ1-1, with D possibly matching TRBD1 (5 bases). Trimming left V 2 bases short and J 1 base short, with 11 bases between. Germline V gives CDR1 MGHRA, CDR2 YSYEKL. The CDR3 is 15 residues long. The CDR3 protein is CASSQLTVSNTEAFF. The CDR3 DNA is TGCGCCAGCAGCCAACTGACAGTTTCGAACACTGAAGCTTTCTTT.

The V and J genes are TRBV6-1 and TRBJ2-1; 8 bases align to TRBD1. J was trimmed by 2 bases and V by 7 bases; bases with no gene match: 7. From germline, CDR1 is MNHNS and CDR2 SASEGT. The CDR3 spans 15 residues. The chain's CDR3 is CASITQGATYNEQFF. The CDR3 region has the DNA TGTGCCAGCATTACCCAGGGGGCGACCTACAATGAGCAGTTCTTC.

This rearrangement joins TRBV5-6 to TRBJ2-7, with a weak D call TRBD2 (5 bases). CDR1 and CDR2 (germline): SGHDT, YYEEEE. Trimming pared 4 bases from V and 3 bases from J, leaving 11 bases between. This CDR3 spans 13 amino acids. DNA for the CDR3: TGTGCCAGCAGCGAGGGTAACAGCTACGAGCAGTACTTC. This encodes CASSEGNSYEQYF.